This T cell receptor (beta chain) is drawn from a study of a mutant IDH1 vaccine in newly diagnosed glioma. The overall study: Week 35 was assigned to visit V12, and week 47 was assigned to visit V13.

Findings and caveats of the study: Vaccination elicited immune responses in 93.3% of patients.

Germline V CDR1 and CDR2: SGHVS, FQNEAQ. This CDR3 contains 16 residues. The V segment lost 0 bases and the J segment 1 base; nucleotides outside the gene matches: 5. Method: immunoSEQ multiplex PCR; TCRdb's copy keeps in-frame clones and lacks some. There are about 40,000 clones in the sample; around 82% occur only once, and around a sixth lies in the top ten. The sample holds one count of this clone. Its matching antigen is unknown. Regarding time point: week 47, end of study. In every dose of vaccine, 300 ug of mutant IDH1 20-mer peptide was given alongside topical imiquimod. Here the sequenced sample was PBMCs, taken from a glioma patient whose treatment included an IDH1 peptide vaccine. The rearrangement joins TRBV7-8 to TRBJ2-7, with 8 bases fitting TRBD1. The clonotype was recovered from a man younger than 35 with glioma. Some clones in this sample may be carry-over from other donors' samples. In nucleotides, the CDR3 is TGTGCCAGCAGCTTAGCGGCCAGGGGGCTTTCCTACGAGCAGTACTTC. Residues: CASSLAARGLSYEQYF.